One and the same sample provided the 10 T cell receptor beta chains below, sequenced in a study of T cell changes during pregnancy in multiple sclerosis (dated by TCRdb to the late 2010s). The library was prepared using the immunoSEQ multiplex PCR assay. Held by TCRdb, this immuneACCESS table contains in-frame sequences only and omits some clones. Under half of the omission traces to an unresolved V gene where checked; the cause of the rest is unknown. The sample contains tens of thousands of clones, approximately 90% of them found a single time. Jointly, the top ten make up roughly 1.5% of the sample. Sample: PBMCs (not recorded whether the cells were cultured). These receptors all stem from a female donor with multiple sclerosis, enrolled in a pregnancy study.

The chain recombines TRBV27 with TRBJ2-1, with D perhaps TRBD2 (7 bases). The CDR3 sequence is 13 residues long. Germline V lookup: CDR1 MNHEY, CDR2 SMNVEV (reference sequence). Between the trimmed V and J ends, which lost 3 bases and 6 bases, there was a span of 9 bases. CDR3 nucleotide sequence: TGTGCCAGCAGTTTTGGGGGGGCCAATGAGCAGTTCTTC. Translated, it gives CASSFGGANEQFF.

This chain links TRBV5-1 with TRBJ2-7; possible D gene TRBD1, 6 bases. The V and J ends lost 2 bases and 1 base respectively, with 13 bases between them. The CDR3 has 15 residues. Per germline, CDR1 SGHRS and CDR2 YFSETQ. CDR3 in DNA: TGCGCCAGCAGCTTTAACAGGGACCGTTCCTACGAGCAGTACTTC. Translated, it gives CASSFNRDRSYEQYF.

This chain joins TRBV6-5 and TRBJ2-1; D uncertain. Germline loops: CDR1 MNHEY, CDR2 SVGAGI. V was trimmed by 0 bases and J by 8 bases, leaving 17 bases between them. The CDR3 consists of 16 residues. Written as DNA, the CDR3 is TGTGCCAGCAGTTACTCGAAAGGGTTATATGTCTATGAGCAGTTCTTC. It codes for CASSYSKGLYVYEQFF.

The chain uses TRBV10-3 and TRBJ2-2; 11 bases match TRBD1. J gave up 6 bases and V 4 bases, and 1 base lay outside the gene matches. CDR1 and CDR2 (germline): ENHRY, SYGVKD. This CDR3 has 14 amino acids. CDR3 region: CAISAGQGAGELFF. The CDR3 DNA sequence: TGTGCCATCAGTGCGGGACAGGGGGCCGGGGAGCTGTTTTTT.

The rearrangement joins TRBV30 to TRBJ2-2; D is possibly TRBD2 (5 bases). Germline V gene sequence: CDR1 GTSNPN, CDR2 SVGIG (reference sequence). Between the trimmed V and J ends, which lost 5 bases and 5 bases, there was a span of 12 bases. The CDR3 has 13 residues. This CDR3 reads CAWVPQRTGELFF. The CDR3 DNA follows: TGTGCCTGGGTACCCCAGCGGACCGGGGAGCTGTTTTTT.

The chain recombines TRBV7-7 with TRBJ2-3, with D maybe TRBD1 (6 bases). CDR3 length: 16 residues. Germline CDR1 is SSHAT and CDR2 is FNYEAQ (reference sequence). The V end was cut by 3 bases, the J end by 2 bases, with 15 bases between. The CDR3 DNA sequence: TGTGCCAGCAGCTTCCTGAGGCAGGGGCACACAGATACGCAGTATTTT. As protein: CASSFLRQGHTDTQYF. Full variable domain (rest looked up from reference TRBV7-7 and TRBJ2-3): GAGVSQSPRYKVTKRGQDVTLRCDPISSHATLYWYQQALGQGPEFLTYFNYEAQPDKSGLPSDRFSAERPEGSISTLTIQRTEQRDSAMYRCASSFLRQGHTDTQYFGPGTRLTVL.

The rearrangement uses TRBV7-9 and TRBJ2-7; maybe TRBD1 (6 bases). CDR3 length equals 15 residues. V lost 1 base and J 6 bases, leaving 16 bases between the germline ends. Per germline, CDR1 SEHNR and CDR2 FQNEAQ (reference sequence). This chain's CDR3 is CASSLEERGLIEQYF. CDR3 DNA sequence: TGTGCCAGCAGCTTAGAGGAAAGGGGGTTAATCGAGCAGTACTTC. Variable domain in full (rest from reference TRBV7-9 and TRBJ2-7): DTGVSQNPRHKITKRGQNVTFRCDPISEHNRLYWYRQTLGQGPEFLTYFQNEAQLEKSRLLSDRFSAERPKGSFSTLEIQRTEQGDSAMYLCASSLEERGLIEQYFGPGTRLTVT.

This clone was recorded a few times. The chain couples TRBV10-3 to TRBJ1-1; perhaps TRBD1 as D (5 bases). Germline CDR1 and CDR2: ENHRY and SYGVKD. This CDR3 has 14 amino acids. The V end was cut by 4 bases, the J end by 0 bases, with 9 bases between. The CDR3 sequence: CAISGDEMNTEAFF. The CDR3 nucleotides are TGTGCCATCAGTGGGGACGAGATGAACACTGAAGCTTTCTTT.

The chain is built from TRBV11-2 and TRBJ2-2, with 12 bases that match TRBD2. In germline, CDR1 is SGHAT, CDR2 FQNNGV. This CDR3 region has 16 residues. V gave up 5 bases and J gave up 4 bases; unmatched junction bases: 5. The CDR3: CASSLAGLAGTGELFF. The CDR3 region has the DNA TGTGCCAGCAGCCTTGCGGGACTAGCGGGCACCGGGGAGCTGTTTTTT.

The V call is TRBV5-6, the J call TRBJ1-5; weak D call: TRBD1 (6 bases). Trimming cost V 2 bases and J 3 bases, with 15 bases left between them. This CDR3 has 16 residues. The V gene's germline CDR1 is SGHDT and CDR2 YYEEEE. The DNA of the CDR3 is TGTGCCAGCAGCTTAGGGGGGCAGGGATCCAATCAGCCCCAGCATTTT. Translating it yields CASSLGGQGSNQPQHF.